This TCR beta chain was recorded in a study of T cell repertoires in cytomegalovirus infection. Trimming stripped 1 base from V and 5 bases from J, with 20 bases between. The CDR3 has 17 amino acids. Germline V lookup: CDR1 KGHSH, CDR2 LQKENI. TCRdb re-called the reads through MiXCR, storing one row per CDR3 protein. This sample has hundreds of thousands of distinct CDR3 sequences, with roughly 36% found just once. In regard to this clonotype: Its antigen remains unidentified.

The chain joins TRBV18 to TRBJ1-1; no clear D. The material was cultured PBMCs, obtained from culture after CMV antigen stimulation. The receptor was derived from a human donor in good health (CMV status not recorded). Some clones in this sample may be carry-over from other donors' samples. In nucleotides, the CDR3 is TGTGCCAGCTCACCACTAGCTGAGACAAGCTATGTGACTGAAGCTTTCTTT. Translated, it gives CASSPLAETSYVTEAFF. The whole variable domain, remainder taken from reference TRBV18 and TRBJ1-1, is NAGVMQNPRHLVRRRGQEARLRCSPMKGHSHVYWYRQLPEEGLKFMVYLQKENIIDESGMPKERFSAEFPKEGPSILRIQQVVRGDSAAYFCASSPLAETSYVTEAFFGQGTRLTVV.